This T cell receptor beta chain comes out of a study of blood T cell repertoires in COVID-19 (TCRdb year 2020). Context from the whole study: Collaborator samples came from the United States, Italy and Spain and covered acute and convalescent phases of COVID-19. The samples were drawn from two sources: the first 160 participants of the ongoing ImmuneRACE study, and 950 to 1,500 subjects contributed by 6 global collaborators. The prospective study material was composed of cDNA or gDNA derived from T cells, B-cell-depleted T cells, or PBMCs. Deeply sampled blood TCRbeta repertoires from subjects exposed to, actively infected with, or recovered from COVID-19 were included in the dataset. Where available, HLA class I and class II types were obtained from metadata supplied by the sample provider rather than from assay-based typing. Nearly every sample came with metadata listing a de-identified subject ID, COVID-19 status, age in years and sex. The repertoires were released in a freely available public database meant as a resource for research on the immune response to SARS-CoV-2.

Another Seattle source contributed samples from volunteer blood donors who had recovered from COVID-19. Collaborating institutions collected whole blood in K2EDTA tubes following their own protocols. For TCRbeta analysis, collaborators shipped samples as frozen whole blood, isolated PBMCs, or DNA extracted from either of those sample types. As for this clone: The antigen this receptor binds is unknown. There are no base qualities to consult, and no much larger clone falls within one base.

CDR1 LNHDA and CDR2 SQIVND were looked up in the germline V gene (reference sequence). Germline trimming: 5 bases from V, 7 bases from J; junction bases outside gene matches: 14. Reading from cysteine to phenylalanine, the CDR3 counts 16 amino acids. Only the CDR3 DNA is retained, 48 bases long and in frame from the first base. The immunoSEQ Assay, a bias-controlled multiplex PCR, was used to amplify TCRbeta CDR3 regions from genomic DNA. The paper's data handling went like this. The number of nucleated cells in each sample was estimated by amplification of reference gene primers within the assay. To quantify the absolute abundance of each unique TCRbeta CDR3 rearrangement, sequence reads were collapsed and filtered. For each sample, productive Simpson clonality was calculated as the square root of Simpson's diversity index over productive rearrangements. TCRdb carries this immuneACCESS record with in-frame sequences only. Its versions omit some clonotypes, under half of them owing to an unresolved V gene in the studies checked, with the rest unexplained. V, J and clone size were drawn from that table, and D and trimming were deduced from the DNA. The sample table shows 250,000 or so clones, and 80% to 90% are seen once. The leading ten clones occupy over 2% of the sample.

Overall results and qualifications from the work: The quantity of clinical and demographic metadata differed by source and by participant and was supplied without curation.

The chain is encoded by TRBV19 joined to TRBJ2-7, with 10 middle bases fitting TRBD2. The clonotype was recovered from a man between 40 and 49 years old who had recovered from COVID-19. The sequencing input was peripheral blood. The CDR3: CASSPRASGGAGEQYF. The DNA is TGTGCCAGTAGTCCCCGGGCCAGCGGGGGGGCGGGGGAGCAGTACTTC.